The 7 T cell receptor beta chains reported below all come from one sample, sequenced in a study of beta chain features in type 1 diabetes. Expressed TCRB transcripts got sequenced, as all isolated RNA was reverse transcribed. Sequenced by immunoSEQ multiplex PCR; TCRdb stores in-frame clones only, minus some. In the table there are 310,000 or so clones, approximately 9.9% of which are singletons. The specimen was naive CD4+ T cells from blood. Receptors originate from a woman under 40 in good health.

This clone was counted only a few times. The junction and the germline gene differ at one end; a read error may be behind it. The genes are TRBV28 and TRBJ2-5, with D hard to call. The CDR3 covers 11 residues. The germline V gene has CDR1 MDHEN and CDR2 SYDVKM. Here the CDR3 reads CASKTKEAQYF. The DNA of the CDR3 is TGTGCCAGCAAAACAAAAGAGGCCCAGTACTTC.

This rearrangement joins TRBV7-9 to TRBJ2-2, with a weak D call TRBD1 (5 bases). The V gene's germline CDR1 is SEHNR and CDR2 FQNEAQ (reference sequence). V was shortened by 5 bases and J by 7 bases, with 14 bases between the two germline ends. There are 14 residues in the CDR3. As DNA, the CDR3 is TGTGCCAGCAGCCCGTCTGGGGCTCACGGGGAGCTGTTTTTT. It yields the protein CASSPSGAHGELFF.

The DNA for the CDR3 is TGTGCCAGCAGTTTTAGCGGGGAGATGTCCGGGGAGCTGTTTTTT. The encoded protein is CASSFSGEMSGELFF. This chain connects TRBV27 to TRBJ2-2, with 8 bases identical to TRBD2. CDR3 length equals 15 residues. In germline, CDR1 is MNHEY, CDR2 SMNVEV (reference sequence). V shed 3 bases, J shed 6 bases, and the junction held 6 bases outside the gene matches.

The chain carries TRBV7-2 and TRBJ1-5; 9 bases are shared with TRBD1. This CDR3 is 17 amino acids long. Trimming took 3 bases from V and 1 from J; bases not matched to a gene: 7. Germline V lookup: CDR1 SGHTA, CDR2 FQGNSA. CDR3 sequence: CASSLSRGQGSNQPQHF. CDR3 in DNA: TGTGCCAGCAGCTTGTCCCGGGGACAGGGAAGCAATCAGCCCCAGCATTTT.

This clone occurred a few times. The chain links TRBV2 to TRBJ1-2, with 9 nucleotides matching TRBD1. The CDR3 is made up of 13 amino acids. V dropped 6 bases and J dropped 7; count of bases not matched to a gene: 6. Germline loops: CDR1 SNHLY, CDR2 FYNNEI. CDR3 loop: CASRAGTGTGYTF. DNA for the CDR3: TGTGCCAGCAGGGCCGGGACAGGGACTGGCTACACCTTC.

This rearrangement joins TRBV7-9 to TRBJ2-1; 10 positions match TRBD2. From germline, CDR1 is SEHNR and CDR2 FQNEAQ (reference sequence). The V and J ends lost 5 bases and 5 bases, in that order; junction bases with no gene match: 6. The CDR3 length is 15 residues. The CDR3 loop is CASSRNLAGDNEQFF. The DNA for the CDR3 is TGTGCCAGCAGCCGAAACCTAGCGGGAGACAATGAGCAGTTCTTC.

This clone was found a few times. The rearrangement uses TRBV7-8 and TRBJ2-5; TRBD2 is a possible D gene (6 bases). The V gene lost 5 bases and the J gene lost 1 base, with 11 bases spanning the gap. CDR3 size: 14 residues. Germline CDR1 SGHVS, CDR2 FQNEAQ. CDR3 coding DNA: TGTGCCAGCAGCGCAGGGACTGTCCAAGAGACCCAGTACTTC. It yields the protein CASSAGTVQETQYF.